This TCR beta chain was sequenced during a study of beta chain features in type 1 diabetes. cDNA synthesis used the whole RNA isolate, giving expressed TCRB sequences. The repertoire was sequenced with immunoSEQ multiplex PCR; TCRdb's copy has only in-frame clones and lacks some. The table has about 240,000 clones, about 25% seen once. V was clipped by 3 bases and J by 6 bases, with 6 bases between them. This CDR3 region has 11 residues. CDR1 and CDR2 from the germline V gene are MNHNS and SASEGT. The chain links TRBV6-1 to TRBJ2-7, with unresolved D. The sample comprised central memory CD4+ T cells from blood. The receptor was isolated from a man in his thirties or forties in good health. CDR3 sequence (DNA): TGTGCCAGCAGTGATTTGGGCGAGCAGTACTTC. Translated, it gives CASSDLGEQYF.